The rows below give T cell receptor beta chains drawn from one sample of a study of shared clonotypes between healthy human individuals. Some clones are missing from TCRdb's copy, which holds only in-frame ones; the method was immunoSEQ multiplex PCR. The table lists more than 1 million clones, more than 75% of them singletons. Sequenced sample: memory CD4+ T cells from PBMCs. These receptors were collected from a man aged 18 to 29 in good health. Some clones in this sample may be carry-over from other donors' samples. Each CDR3 is given with its conserved first and last residue. The D gene is left open where the match is weak. Clone size is given for some rows only: seen once, a few or many times, or a class if the clone is expanded.

TRBD2 . TRBJ2-3 TRBV7-2 CASSLEAGVGTDTQYF TGTGCCAGCAGCTTAGAAGCGGGAGTCGGCACGGATACGCAGTATTTT
. . TRBJ1-4 TRBV5-8 CASSLGGAYLAEKLFF TGTGCCAGCAGCCTGGGGGGGGCGTACCTTGCCGAAAAACTGTTTTTT
TRBD2 . TRBJ2-7 TRBV6-6 CASSYGGASGAYEQYF TGTGCCAGCAGTTACGGTGGGGCTAGCGGGGCCTACGAGCAGTACTTC
. . TRBJ1-3 TRBV9 CASSPRIGTDGNTIYF TGTGCCAGCAGCCCTCGCATCGGGACCGATGGAAACACCATATATTTT
. . TRBJ1-3 TRBV18 CASSPATAGNTIYF TGTGCCAGCTCACCGGCGACAGCAGGAAACACCATATATTTT
. . TRBJ2-2 TRBV5-1 CASSRRTAHTGELFF TGCGCCAGCAGCAGAAGGACAGCACACACCGGGGAGCTGTTTTTT
. . TRBJ2-7 TRBV27 CASSLKASQYEQYF TGTGCCAGCAGTTTAAAGGCGAGCCAGTACGAGCAGTACTTC
TRBD1 . TRBJ2-2 TRBV28 CASSLPDRTGRNTGELFF TGTGCCAGCAGCCTCCCCGACCGGACAGGGCGAAACACCGGGGAGCTGTTTTTT
TRBD1 . TRBJ2-2 TRBV29-1 CSGQGAGNTGELFF TGCAGCGGGCAGGGGGCGGGGAACACCGGGGAGCTGTTTTTT
TRBD2 . TRBJ2-3 TRBV18 CASSPGGSLDTQYF TGTGCCAGCTCACCGGGCGGGAGCCTGGATACGCAGTATTTT
. many TRBJ1-1 TRBV18 CASSRLEFHEAFF TGTGCCAGCTCACGCCTCGAGTTTCATGAAGCTTTCTTT
. . TRBJ1-1 TRBV5-1 CASSRYEGVGNTEAFF TGCGCCAGCAGCCGCTACGAGGGGGTCGGGAACACTGAAGCTTTCTTT
. . TRBJ2-7 TRBV12-2 CASRLGAGVVYEQYF TGTGCAAGTCGCTTAGGGGCAGGGGTCGTCTACGAGCAGTACTTC
. . TRBJ2-6 TRBV29-1 CSVVSQTGANVLTF TGCAGCGTTGTTAGCCAGACTGGGGCCAACGTCCTGACTTTC
. . TRBJ2-5 TRBV5-1 CASRGGARETQYF TGCGCCAGCCGTGGAGGAGCACGGGAGACCCAGTACTTC
TRBD1 . TRBJ2-3 TRBV2 CATERDRTDTQYF TGTGCCACGGAAAGGGACAGAACAGATACGCAGTATTTT
. . TRBJ2-7 TRBV5-1 CASSLDREGYEQYF TGCGCCAGCAGCTTGGATAGGGAAGGCTACGAGCAGTACTTC
TRBD1 . TRBJ2-7 TRBV28 CASSAMQGAGAEQYF TGTGCCAGCAGTGCCATGCAGGGGGCGGGCGCCGAGCAGTACTTC
TRBD2 . TRBJ2-3 TRBV5-4 CASSLGLADPSTDTQYF TGTGCCAGCAGCTTGGGACTAGCGGACCCTAGCACAGATACGCAGTATTTT
. . TRBJ2-3 TRBV7-9 CASSLEGSDTQYF TGTGCCAGCAGCTTGGAGGGATCAGATACGCAGTATTTT
TRBD2 once TRBJ2-3 TRBV7-9 CASSPRLAGGEKQYF TGTGCCAGCAGCCCCCGACTAGCGGGCGGGGAAAAGCAGTATTTT
TRBD2 . TRBJ2-1 TRBV29-1 CSVGASGWGNEQFF TGCAGCGTTGGAGCTAGCGGGTGGGGCAATGAGCAGTTCTTC
TRBD2 . TRBJ2-3 TRBV28 CASSWTSKGVTDTQYF TGTGCCAGCAGTTGGACTAGCAAGGGGGTCACAGATACGCAGTATTTT
TRBD2 . TRBJ2-3 TRBV7-9 CASSSSSGKYTQYF TGTGCCAGCAGCTCCTCTAGCGGGAAGTATACGCAGTATTTT
TRBD2 . TRBJ2-7 TRBV5-6 CASSLRAGSYEQYF TGTGCCAGCAGCTTGAGAGCGGGATCATACGAGCAGTACTTC
. . TRBJ2-5 TRBV18 CASSYLDNQETQYF TGTGCCAGCTCATACCTCGATAACCAAGAGACCCAGTACTTC
. few TRBJ1-5 TRBV5-1 CASSLSTNQPQHF TGCGCCAGCAGCTTGAGTACCAATCAGCCCCAGCATTTT
. many TRBJ1-1 TRBV21-1 CASTERGVNTEAFF TGTGCCAGCACCGAGCGGGGGGTGAACACTGAAGCTTTCTTT
. . TRBJ1-5 TRBV2 CASSEEIQPQHF TGTGCCAGCAGTGAAGAAATACAGCCCCAGCATTTT
TRBD2 . TRBJ2-7 TRBV11-2 CASSLALAGVYEQYF TGTGCCAGCAGCTTAGCCCTAGCGGGAGTCTACGAGCAGTACTTC
. . TRBJ1-1 TRBV7-8 CASSLRAGIEAFF TGTGCCAGCAGCTTACGGGCCGGGATTGAAGCTTTCTTT
. . TRBJ1-2 TRBV15 CATSVSRDGYTF TGTGCCACCAGCGTAAGCAGAGATGGCTACACCTTC
TRBD2 . TRBJ2-6 TRBV11-1 CASSKGLAGGGANVLTF TGTGCCAGCAGCAAAGGACTAGCGGGAGGTGGGGCCAACGTCCTGACTTTC
. . TRBJ1-3 TRBV20-1 CSAFAGNTIYF TGCAGTGCTTTCGCTGGAAACACCATATATTTT
TRBD2 few TRBJ2-1 TRBV6-1 CASRAPSGANNEQFF TGTGCCAGCAGGGCCCCTAGCGGGGCGAACAATGAGCAGTTCTTC
TRBD1 . TRBJ2-7 TRBV18 CASSPPGQTFYEQYF TGTGCCAGCTCACCACCGGGACAGACGTTCTACGAGCAGTACTTC
TRBD2 . TRBJ2-5 TRBV5-8 CASSLGSSGSIQETQYF TGTGCCAGCAGCTTGGGTTCGAGCGGGAGCATCCAAGAGACCCAGTACTTC
TRBD1 few TRBJ1-2 TRBV7-2 CASSLRDRANGYTF TGTGCCAGCAGCTTGCGGGACAGGGCGAATGGCTACACCTTC
TRBD2 . TRBJ2-7 TRBV30 CAWRAAGTRIEQYF TGTGCCTGGAGAGCCGCCGGGACTAGGATCGAGCAGTACTTC
TRBD1 . TRBJ1-3 TRBV7-6 CASSSTGTAGNTIYF TGTGCCAGCAGCTCCACCGGGACAGCTGGAAACACCATATATTTT